The T cell receptor beta chain described here comes from a study of blood T cell repertoires in COVID-19. On the study more broadly: From the United States, Italy and Spain came samples of acute and convalescent COVID-19.

This clone was detected only a few times. This CDR3 is also generated by other DNA sequences in the sample. Germline loops: CDR1 MNHEY, CDR2 SMNVEV (reference sequence). The CDR3 totals 13 residues. Trimming took off 2 bases at V and 4 bases at J, with 6 bases between the two ends. The assay was immunoSEQ multiplex PCR, and TCRdb's table has in-frame clones only and misses some. The sample has about 100,000 clones, roughly nine tenths seen once. The gene calls are TRBV27 and TRBJ1-5; D remains unclear. The sequenced sample was peripheral blood. This clonotype originated in a man in his fifties with acute or convalescent COVID-19. Here the CDR3 DNA reads TGTGCCAGCAGTTTACGGGAGAATCAGCCCCAGCATTTT. This sequence encodes CASSLRENQPQHF.